This TCR beta chain derives from a study of blood T cell repertoires in COVID-19. The table came from immunoSEQ multiplex PCR; TCRdb's copy has only in-frame clones and leaves some out. Among around 150,000 clones listed, 88% were seen once. This clone was recorded only once. CDR3 size: 17 residues. Trimming pared 7 bases from V and 4 bases from J, leaving 25 bases between. Germline loops: CDR1 SNHLY, CDR2 FYNNEI. The V gene is TRBV2, the J gene TRBJ1-1; TRBD1 is a possible D gene (5 bases). The clonotype was recovered from a human donor with COVID-19, enrolled during active disease. The donor label of this sample is uncertain. The sequencing sample was made of peripheral blood. CDR3 loop: CASTPGGQGGLITEAFF. The CDR3 DNA is TGTGCCAGCACCCCTGGAGGGCAGGGTGGGTTGATCACTGAAGCTTTCTTT.